This T cell receptor beta chain was retrieved from a study of graft-versus-host responses after intestinal transplantation. Turning to the study itself: The whole recipient group had anti-thymocyte globulin induction followed by tacrolimus and steroids for about three years.

The graft tissue was processed, and this released both intraepithelial and lamina propria lymphocytes. Germline V CDR1 and CDR2: LNHDA, SQIVND (reference sequence). V shed 4 bases, J shed 6 bases, and the junction held 8 bases outside the gene matches. The CDR3 has 15 amino acids. Using immunoSEQ multiplex PCR, the repertoire was profiled, and TCRdb retains in-frame clones only, with some absent. This sample yields more than 1,500 clones, of which around 85% are seen a single time; about 20% belongs to the top ten. Source: ileum tissue, taken 12 days after intestinal transplant. The V gene is TRBV19, the J gene TRBJ2-2, with TRBD1 identical over 7 bases. The clonotype originates from a human patient who received an intestinal transplant, so some T cells may come from the graft donor. CDR3 sequence (DNA): TGTGCCAGTAGTAAGGGGGCACTGGTCCCCGGGGAGCTGTTTTTT. This sequence encodes CASSKGALVPGELFF.